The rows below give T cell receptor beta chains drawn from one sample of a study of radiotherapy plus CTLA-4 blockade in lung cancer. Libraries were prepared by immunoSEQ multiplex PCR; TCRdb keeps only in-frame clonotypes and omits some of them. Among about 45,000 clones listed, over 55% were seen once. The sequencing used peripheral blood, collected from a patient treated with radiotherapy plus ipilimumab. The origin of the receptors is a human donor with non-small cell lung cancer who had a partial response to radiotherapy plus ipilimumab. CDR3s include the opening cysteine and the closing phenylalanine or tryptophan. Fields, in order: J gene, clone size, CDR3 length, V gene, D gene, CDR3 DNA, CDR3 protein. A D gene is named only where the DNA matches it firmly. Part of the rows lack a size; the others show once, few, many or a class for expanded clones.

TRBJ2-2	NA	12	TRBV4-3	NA	TGCGCCAGCAGACTAGCCCCAGGGGAGCTGTTTTTT	CASRLAPGELFF
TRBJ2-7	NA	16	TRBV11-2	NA	TGTGCCAGCAGCTTAGCTCATATGGTTGGACTTTACGAGCAGTACTTC	CASSLAHMVGLYEQYF
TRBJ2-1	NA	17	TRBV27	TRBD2	TGTGCCAGCAGTTTATTGAGATCGGGAGGGTCCCACAATGAGCAGTTCTTC	CASSLLRSGGSHNEQFF
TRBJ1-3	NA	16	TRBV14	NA	TGTGCCAGCAGCCAAGCGGGGGGCTTAGGCGGAAACACCATATATTTT	CASSQAGGLGGNTIYF
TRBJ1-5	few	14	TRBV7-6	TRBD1	TGTGCCAGCAGCCCACAGGGGGACCTTCAGCCCCAGCATTTT	CASSPQGDLQPQHF
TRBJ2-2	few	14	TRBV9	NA	TGTGCCAGCAGGAAGGGGCCCATAGACGGGGAGCTGTTTTTT	CASRKGPIDGELFF
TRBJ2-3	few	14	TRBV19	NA	TGTGCCAGTAGTATTGCGGGTCACACAGATACGCAGTATTTT	CASSIAGHTDTQYF
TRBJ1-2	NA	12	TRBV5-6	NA	TGTGCCAGCAGCTTCTCACGGGTGGGCTACACCTTC	CASSFSRVGYTF
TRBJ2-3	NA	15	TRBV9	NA	TGTGCCAGCAGCGGACAGACCTATAGCACAGATACGCAGTATTTT	CASSGQTYSTDTQYF
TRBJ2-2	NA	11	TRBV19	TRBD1	TGTGCCAGTAGGGGACAGGGTCAGCTGTTTTTT	CASRGQGQLFF
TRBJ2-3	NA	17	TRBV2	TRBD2	TGTGCCAGCAGTGGGGGGGCTAGCGGGGGAACAACAGATACGCAGTATTTT	CASSGGASGGTTDTQYF
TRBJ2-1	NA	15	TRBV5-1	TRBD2	TGCGCCAGCAGCTCTCTAGCGGGGGGCCTCAATGAGCAGTTCTTC	CASSSLAGGLNEQFF
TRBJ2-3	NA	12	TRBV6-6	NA	TGTGCCAGCAGTCAAACGGGAGATACGCAGTATTTT	CASSQTGDTQYF
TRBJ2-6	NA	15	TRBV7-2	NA	TGTGCCAGCAGCCTCAGTCTGTCTGGGGCCAACGTCCTGACTTTC	CASSLSLSGANVLTF
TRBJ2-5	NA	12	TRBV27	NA	TGTGCCAGCAGCGGGTACCAAGAGACCCAGTACTTC	CASSGYQETQYF
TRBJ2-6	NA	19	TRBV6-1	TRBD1	TGTGCCAGCAGTGAAGCGGGGGACAGTATCTTCTCTGGGGCCAACGTCCTGACTTTC	CASSEAGDSIFSGANVLTF
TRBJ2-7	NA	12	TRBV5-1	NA	TGCGCCAGCAGCTCCCAGGGATACGAGCAGTACTTC	CASSSQGYEQYF
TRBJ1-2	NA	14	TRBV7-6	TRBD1	TGTGCCAGCAGCGGGGACAGGGGATTAAGCGGCTACACCTTC	CASSGDRGLSGYTF
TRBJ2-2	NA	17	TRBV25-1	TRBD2	TGTGCCAGCAGCGGACCCTTAGCGGGAGGAAGGGGACGGGAGCTGTTTTTT	CASSGPLAGGRGRELFF
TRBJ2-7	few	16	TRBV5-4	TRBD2	TGTGCCAGCAGCTTGGAAGCGGGAGCCATTCCCCGCGAGCAGTACTTC	CASSLEAGAIPREQYF
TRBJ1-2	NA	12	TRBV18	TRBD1	TGTGCCAGCTCAACCCAGGGGGAAGGCTACACCTTC	CASSTQGEGYTF
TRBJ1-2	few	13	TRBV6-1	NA	TGTGCCAGCAGTGCCCAAGGAGGGGATGGCTACACCTTC	CASSAQGGDGYTF
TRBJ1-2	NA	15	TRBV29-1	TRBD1	TGCAGCGTTGATCCGACAGGGTCAGCTAACTATGGCTACACCTTC	CSVDPTGSANYGYTF
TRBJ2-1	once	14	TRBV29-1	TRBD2	TGCAGCGTTGCGGGACTAGCGGGATACAATGAGCAGTTCTTC	CSVAGLAGYNEQFF
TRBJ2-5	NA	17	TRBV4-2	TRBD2	TGTGCCAGCAGCCCCGGGGGTAGCGGGGGTGCACAAGAGACCCAGTACTTC	CASSPGGSGGAQETQYF
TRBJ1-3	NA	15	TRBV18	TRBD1	TGTGCCAGCTCACGCGGACAGGACACTGGAAACACCATATATTTT	CASSRGQDTGNTIYF
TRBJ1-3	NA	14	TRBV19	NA	TGTGCCAGTAGTATGGGGCAGCCTGGAAACACCATATATTTT	CASSMGQPGNTIYF
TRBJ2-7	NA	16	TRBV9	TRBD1	TGTGCCAGCAGCGCAACTATTACAGGGGCCTGGGGGGAGCAGTACTTC	CASSATITGAWGEQYF
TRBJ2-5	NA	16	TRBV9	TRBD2	TGTGCCAGCAGCGTAGGGACTAGCGGGTTCGGTGAGACCCAGTACTTC	CASSVGTSGFGETQYF
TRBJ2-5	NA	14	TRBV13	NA	TGTGCCAGCAGCTTAGGGGGGGGCCAAGAGACCCAGTACTTC	CASSLGGGQETQYF
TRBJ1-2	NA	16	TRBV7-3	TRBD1	TGTGCCAGCAGCTTAAGGAGGACCGGGACAGCCTATGGCTACACCTTC	CASSLRRTGTAYGYTF
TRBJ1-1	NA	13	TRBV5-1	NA	TGCGCCAGCAGCTTGCAAGCGAACACTGAAGCTTTCTTT	CASSLQANTEAFF
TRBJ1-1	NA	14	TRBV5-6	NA	TGTGCCAGCACCTGGGGGCCCCTGAACACTGAAGCTTTCTTT	CASTWGPLNTEAFF
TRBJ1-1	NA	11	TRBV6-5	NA	TGTGCCAGCGAACTTAACACTGAAGCTTTCTTT	CASELNTEAFF
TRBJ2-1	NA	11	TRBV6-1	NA	TGTGCCAGCAGTGATGTATCTGAGCAGTTCTTC	CASSDVSEQFF
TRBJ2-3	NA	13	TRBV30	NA	TGTGCCTGGAGTGTACGGGAGAGAGATACGCAGTATTTT	CAWSVRERDTQYF
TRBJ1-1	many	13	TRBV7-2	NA	TGTGCCAGCATGTGGGGCAAAAACACTGAAGCTTTCTTT	CASMWGKNTEAFF
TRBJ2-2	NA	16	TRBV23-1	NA	TGCGCCAGCAGTCAACAGGGGTCTGTATTAACCGGGGAGCTGTTTTTT	CASSQQGSVLTGELFF
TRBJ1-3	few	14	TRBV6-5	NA	TGTGCCAGCAGTTATCAAAATCAGGGAAACACCATATATTTT	CASSYQNQGNTIYF
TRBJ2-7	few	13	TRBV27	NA	TGTGCCAGCGGCTTTTCTAGCGATTTCGAGCAGTACTTC	CASGFSSDFEQYF
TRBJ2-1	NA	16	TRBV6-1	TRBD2	TGTGCCAGCAGTGACCCCCCGGGACTAGCGGACAATGAGCAGTTCTTC	CASSDPPGLADNEQFF
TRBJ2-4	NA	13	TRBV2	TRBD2	TGTGCCAGCGACCCGGGACTAGCGGGCATTCAGTACTTC	CASDPGLAGIQYF
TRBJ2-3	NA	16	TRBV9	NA	TGTGCCAGCAGCGTAGCCTGGACAGCCGCCCCAGATACGCAGTATTTT	CASSVAWTAAPDTQYF
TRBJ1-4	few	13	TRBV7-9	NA	TGTGCCAGCAAGAGGACGGGGAGCGAAAAACTGTTTTTT	CASKRTGSEKLFF
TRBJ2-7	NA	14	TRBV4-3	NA	TGCGCCAGCAGCCAAGACCTTCAGTCCTACGAGCAGTACTTC	CASSQDLQSYEQYF
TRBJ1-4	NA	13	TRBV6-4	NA	TGTGCCAGTTCGAGGGAGACTAATGAAAAACTGTTTTTT	CASSRETNEKLFF
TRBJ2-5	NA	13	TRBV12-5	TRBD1	TGTGCTAGTGCGGACAGGTTGTCGGAGACCCAGTACTTC	CASADRLSETQYF
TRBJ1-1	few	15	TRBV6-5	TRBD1	TGTGCCAGCAGTTACCCGGGACAGAGGAACACTGAAGCTTTCTTT	CASSYPGQRNTEAFF
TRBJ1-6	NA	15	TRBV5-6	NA	TGTGCCAGCAGTTATCAAGGGGTGATAAATTCACCCCTCCACTTT	CASSYQGVINSPLHF
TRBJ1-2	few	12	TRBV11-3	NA	TGTGCCAGCAGCTTCTGGGACACCCGAAGTACCTTC	CASSFWDTRSTF